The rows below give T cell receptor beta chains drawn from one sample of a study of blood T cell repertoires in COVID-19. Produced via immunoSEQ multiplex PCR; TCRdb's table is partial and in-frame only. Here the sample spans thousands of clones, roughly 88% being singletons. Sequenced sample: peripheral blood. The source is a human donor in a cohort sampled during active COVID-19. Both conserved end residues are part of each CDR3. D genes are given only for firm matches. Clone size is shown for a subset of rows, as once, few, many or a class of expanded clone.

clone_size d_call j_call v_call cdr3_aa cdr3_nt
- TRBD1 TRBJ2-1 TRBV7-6 CASSSSGQPYNEQFF TGTGCCAGCAGCTCCTCGGGACAGCCCTACAATGAGCAGTTCTTC
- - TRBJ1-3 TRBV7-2 CASSLGDSRTGNTIYF TGTGCCAGCAGCTTAGGTGACAGTAGGACTGGAAACACCATATATTTT
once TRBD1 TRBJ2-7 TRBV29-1 CSVEAQGHGSYEQYF TGCAGCGTTGAAGCACAGGGGCATGGGTCCTACGAGCAGTACTTC
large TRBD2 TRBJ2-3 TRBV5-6 CASSPPAGDPDTQYF TGTGCCAGCAGCCCTCCAGCGGGAGACCCAGATACGCAGTATTTT
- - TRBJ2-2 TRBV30 CAWSWGPNTGELFF TGTGCCTGGAGTTGGGGGCCGAACACCGGGGAGCTGTTTTTT
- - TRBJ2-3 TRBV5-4 CASSLGLDTDTQYF TGTGCCAGCAGCTTGGGCCTAGACACAGATACGCAGTATTTT
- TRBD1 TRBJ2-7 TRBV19 CASSTTGGWKQYF TGTGCCAGTAGCACTACAGGGGGCTGGAAGCAGTACTTC
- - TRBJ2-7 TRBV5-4 CASSLDIYEQYF TGTGCCAGCAGCTTAGACATCTACGAGCAGTACTTC
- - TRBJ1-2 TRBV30 CAWKVWGHYGYTF TGTGCCTGGAAGGTGTGGGGGCACTATGGCTACACCTTC
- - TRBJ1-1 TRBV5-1 CASSARTENTEAFF TGCGCCAGCAGCGCGAGGACAGAGAACACTGAAGCTTTCTTT
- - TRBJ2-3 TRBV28 CASSLPSALTDTQYF TGTGCCAGCAGTCTACCTAGCGCACTCACAGATACGCAGTATTTT
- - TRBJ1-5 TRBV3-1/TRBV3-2 CASSQKRVEEPQHF TGTGCCAGCAGCCAAAAGCGGGTGGAGGAGCCCCAGCATTTT
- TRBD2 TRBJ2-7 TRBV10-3 CAISDGTSGISYEQYF TGTGCCATCAGTGACGGGACTAGCGGGATCTCCTACGAGCAGTACTTC
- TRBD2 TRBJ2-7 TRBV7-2 CASSMTSGSRGEQYF TGTGCCAGCTCTATGACTAGCGGGAGCCGCGGCGAGCAGTACTTC
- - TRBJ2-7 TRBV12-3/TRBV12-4 CASSLKSSYEQYF TGTGCCAGCAGTTTAAAGAGCTCCTACGAGCAGTACTTC
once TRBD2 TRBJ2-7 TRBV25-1 CASSEWGLAGGSYEQYF TGTGCCAGCAGTGAATGGGGACTAGCGGGCGGATCCTACGAGCAGTACTTC
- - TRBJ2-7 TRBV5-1 CASSLGVSGTPSYEQYF TGCGCCAGCAGCTTGGGTGTTTCCGGGACACCTTCCTACGAGCAGTACTTC
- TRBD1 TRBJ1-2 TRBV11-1 CASSRQGLGYTF TGTGCCAGCAGCCGACAGGGGCTCGGCTACACCTTC
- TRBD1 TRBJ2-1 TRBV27 CASSLGQDNEQFF TGTGCCAGCAGTCTAGGACAGGACAATGAGCAGTTCTTC
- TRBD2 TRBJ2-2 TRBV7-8 CASSFAGTSGRTNTGELFF TGTGCCAGCAGCTTTGCCGGGACTAGCGGGAGGACGAACACCGGGGAGCTGTTTTTT
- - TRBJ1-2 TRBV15 CATSRDMTDYGYTF TGTGCCACCAGCAGAGATATGACAGACTATGGCTACACCTTC
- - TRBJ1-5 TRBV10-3 CAISEPRALGASNQPQHF TGTGCCATCAGCGAACCCCGGGCCCTTGGGGCTAGCAATCAGCCCCAGCATTTT
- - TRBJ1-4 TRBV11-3 CASSLVRGLNEKLFF TGTGCCAGCAGCTTAGTCCGGGGACTAAATGAAAAACTGTTTTTT
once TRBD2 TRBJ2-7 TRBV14 CASSRGGTSGSSYEQYF TGTGCCAGCAGCCGTGGTGGGACTAGCGGGAGCTCCTACGAGCAGTACTTC
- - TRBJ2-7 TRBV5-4 CASSFQASPAYEQYF TGTGCCAGCAGCTTTCAGGCTAGCCCTGCCTACGAGCAGTACTTC
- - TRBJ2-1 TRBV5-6 CASSLGDFYGKGYEQFF TGTGCCAGCAGCTTAGGGGACTTCTATGGAAAAGGCTATGAGCAGTTCTTC
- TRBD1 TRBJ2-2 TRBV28 CASTPGGSILNTGELFF TGTGCCAGCACCCCAGGGGGCTCCATCTTGAACACCGGGGAGCTGTTTTTT
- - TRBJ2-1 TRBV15 CATSRRASYNEQFF TGTGCCACCAGCCGGAGGGCCTCCTACAATGAGCAGTTCTTC
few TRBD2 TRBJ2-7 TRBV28 CASSMFPRSGRRGYEQYF TGTGCCAGCAGCATGTTCCCGAGGAGCGGGAGAAGGGGCTACGAGCAGTACTTC
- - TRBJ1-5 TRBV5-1 CASSLAGAEQPQHF TGCGCCAGCAGCTTGGCAGGGGCTGAGCAGCCCCAGCATTTT
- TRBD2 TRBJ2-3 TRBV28 CASSLPTQTSGNYFGDTQYF TGTGCCAGCAGTTTACCCACCCAGACTAGCGGGAATTATTTCGGAGATACGCAGTATTTT
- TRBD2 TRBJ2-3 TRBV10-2 CASSRSGSGLLSTDTQYF TGCGCCAGCAGTCGTAGCGGGAGCGGCCTCCTTAGCACAGATACGCAGTATTTT
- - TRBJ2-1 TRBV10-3 CAISGRGRYGEQFF TGTGCCATCAGTGGTCGAGGGAGGTACGGTGAGCAGTTCTTC
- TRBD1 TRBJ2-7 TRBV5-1 CASKEQGAWEQYF TGCGCCAGCAAGGAACAGGGGGCCTGGGAGCAGTACTTC
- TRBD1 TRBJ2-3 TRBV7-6 CASSLAGTGDTQYF TGTGCCAGCAGCTTAGCGGGGACAGGGGATACGCAGTATTTT
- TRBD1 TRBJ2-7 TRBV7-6 CASSLARTGVTLTHEQYF TGTGCCAGCAGCTTAGCGAGGACAGGGGTAACTCTGACCCACGAGCAGTACTTC
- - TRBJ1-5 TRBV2 CASSDFRGGQLNQPQHF TGTGCCAGCAGTGATTTCAGGGGCGGACAGTTAAATCAGCCCCAGCATTTT
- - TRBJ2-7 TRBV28 CASSLGLARTYEQYF TGTGCCAGCAGTTTAGGGCTAGCAAGGACCTACGAGCAGTACTTC
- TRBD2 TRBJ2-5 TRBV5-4 CASSLSGGKETQYF TGTGCCAGCAGCTTGAGCGGGGGAAAAGAGACCCAGTACTTC
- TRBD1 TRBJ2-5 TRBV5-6 CASSTGTGLGETQYF TGTGCCAGCAGCACCGGGACAGGGTTAGGGGAGACCCAGTACTTC
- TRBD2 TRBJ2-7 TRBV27 CASSWGGGDEQYF TGTGCCAGCAGCTGGGGGGGTGGCGACGAGCAGTACTTC
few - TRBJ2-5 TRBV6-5 CASSYGWRRARETQYF TGTGCCAGCAGTTACGGGTGGCGCCGAGCGAGAGAGACCCAGTACTTC
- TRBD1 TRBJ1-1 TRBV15 CATSRDRGRGRVGEAFF TGTGCCACCAGCAGAGATCGAGGCAGGGGGCGCGTTGGGGAAGCTTTCTTT
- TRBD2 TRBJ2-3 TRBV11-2 CASSFQGLAGDTQYF TGTGCCAGCAGTTTCCAAGGACTAGCGGGAGATACGCAGTATTTT
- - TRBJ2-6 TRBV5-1 CASSLVASGANVLTF TGCGCCAGCAGCTTGGTAGCTTCTGGGGCCAACGTCCTGACTTTC
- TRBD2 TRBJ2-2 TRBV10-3 CAISQRGLANTGELFF TGTGCCATCAGTCAAAGGGGACTAGCGAACACCGGGGAGCTGTTTTTT
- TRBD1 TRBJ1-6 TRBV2 CASTTTGSPDSPLHF TGTGCCAGCACTACGACAGGGTCCCCTGATTCACCCCTCCACTTT
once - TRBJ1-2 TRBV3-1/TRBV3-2 CASRPRKGSYGYTF TGTGCCAGCAGGCCGAGGAAAGGAAGCTATGGCTACACCTTC
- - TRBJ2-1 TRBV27 CASRQSSYNEQFF TGTGCCAGCAGACAGAGCTCCTACAATGAGCAGTTCTTC
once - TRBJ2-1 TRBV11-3 CASSFGQLQNEQFF TGTGCCAGCAGTTTTGGACAGCTTCAAAATGAGCAGTTCTTC
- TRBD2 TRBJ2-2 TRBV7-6 CASSLAGTSGGSAGELFF TGTGCCAGCAGCTTAGCGGGGACTAGCGGGGGATCGGCCGGGGAGCTGTTTTTT
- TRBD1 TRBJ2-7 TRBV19 CASSIRGDRDVPYEQYF TGTGCCAGTAGTATAAGAGGCGACAGGGACGTACCCTACGAGCAGTACTTC
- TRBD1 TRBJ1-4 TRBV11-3 CASSPGTGANEKLFF TGTGCCAGCAGCCCCGGGACAGGGGCTAATGAAAAACTGTTTTTT
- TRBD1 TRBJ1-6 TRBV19 CASSGDRFNSPLHF TGTGCCAGTAGCGGGGACAGGTTTAATTCACCCCTCCACTTT
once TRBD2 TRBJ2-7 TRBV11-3 CASSPPAGARHEQYF TGTGCCAGCAGCCCGCCAGCGGGGGCGCGGCACGAGCAGTACTTC
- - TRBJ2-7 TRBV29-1 CSARIDSSYEQYF TGCAGCGCCCGGATCGACAGCTCCTACGAGCAGTACTTC
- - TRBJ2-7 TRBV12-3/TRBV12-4 CASSSPGIGLSPF TGTGCCAGCAGTTCGCCCGGTATTGGGCTGAGTCCCTTC
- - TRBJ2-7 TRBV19 CASSLTGTVYEQYF TGTGCCAGTAGTCTGACAGGGACTGTCTACGAGCAGTACTTC
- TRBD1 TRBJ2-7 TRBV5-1 CASSPPEAGGDSEQYF TGCGCCAGCAGCCCACCCGAGGCAGGGGGCGATTCCGAGCAGTACTTC